Listed below are T cell receptor beta chains from one sample, sequenced in a study of shared clonotypes between healthy human individuals. Sequencing used immunoSEQ multiplex PCR; TCRdb keeps in-frame clones, though not all of them. The table lists 2.3 million or so clones, more than 85% of them singletons, with under 0.45% in the top ten. Sequencing was carried out using naive CD4+ T cells from PBMCs. The receptors were sampled from a man between 18 and 29 years old in good health. Some clones in this sample may be carry-over from other donors' samples. The CDR3 runs from the conserved cysteine through the conserved F or W. D genes are given only for firm matches. Rows may omit the clone size; those that give it use once, few, many or a size class.

CDR3 protein: CSSWSGALDYGYTF
CDR3 DNA: TGCAGCTCGTGGTCGGGGGCGCTTGACTATGGCTACACCTTC
V gene: TRBV29-1
D gene: NA
J gene: TRBJ1-2
CDR3 length: 14
clone size: NA

CDR3 protein: CASTAGGLGDTQYF
CDR3 DNA: TGTGCCAGCACGGCGGGAGGCTTGGGAGATACGCAGTATTTT
V gene: TRBV2
D gene: TRBD2
J gene: TRBJ2-3
CDR3 length: 14
clone size: NA

CDR3 protein: CASSLYSGRSNTGELFF
CDR3 DNA: TGTGCCAGCAGCTTGTATAGCGGGAGGAGTAACACCGGGGAGCTGTTTTTT
V gene: TRBV5-4
D gene: TRBD2
J gene: TRBJ2-2
CDR3 length: 17
clone size: once

CDR3 protein: CASSQSDPSGANVLTF
CDR3 DNA: TGCGCCAGCAGCCAGTCCGATCCCTCTGGGGCCAACGTCCTGACTTTC
V gene: TRBV4-1
D gene: NA
J gene: TRBJ2-6
CDR3 length: 16
clone size: NA

CDR3 protein: CASSDRGSNEKLFF
CDR3 DNA: TGTGCCAGCAGTGACAGGGGATCTAATGAAAAACTGTTTTTT
V gene: TRBV28
D gene: TRBD1
J gene: TRBJ1-4
CDR3 length: 14
clone size: NA

CDR3 protein: CASSLSGGNEKLFF
CDR3 DNA: TGCGCCAGCAGCTTGTCAGGGGGGAATGAAAAACTGTTTTTT
V gene: TRBV5-1
D gene: TRBD1
J gene: TRBJ1-4
CDR3 length: 14
clone size: NA

CDR3 protein: CATEGAANEKLFF
CDR3 DNA: TGTGCCACTGAGGGGGCTGCTAATGAAAAACTGTTTTTT
V gene: TRBV2
D gene: TRBD1
J gene: TRBJ1-4
CDR3 length: 13
clone size: NA

CDR3 protein: CASSPIWDTGSQETQYF
CDR3 DNA: TGTGCCAGCTCACCAATCTGGGACACCGGCTCCCAAGAGACCCAGTACTTC
V gene: TRBV18
D gene: NA
J gene: TRBJ2-5
CDR3 length: 17
clone size: NA

CDR3 protein: CASSLGTSGGLAYEQYF
CDR3 DNA: TGTGCCAGCAGCTTAGGGACTAGCGGGGGTCTCGCCTACGAGCAGTACTTC
V gene: TRBV11-3
D gene: TRBD2
J gene: TRBJ2-7
CDR3 length: 17
clone size: NA

CDR3 protein: CAWSETAGRDTGELFF
CDR3 DNA: TGTGCCTGGAGTGAAACAGCGGGTAGAGACACCGGGGAGCTGTTTTTT
V gene: TRBV30
D gene: NA
J gene: TRBJ2-2
CDR3 length: 16
clone size: NA

CDR3 protein: CASDSGTGPVGTDTQYF
CDR3 DNA: TGTGCCTCGGATTCCGGGACAGGGCCCGTTGGCACAGATACGCAGTATTTT
V gene: TRBV30
D gene: TRBD1
J gene: TRBJ2-3
CDR3 length: 17
clone size: once

CDR3 protein: CASSDWTGLEQYF
CDR3 DNA: TGTGCCAGCAGTGATTGGACAGGGTTGGAGCAGTACTTC
V gene: TRBV25-1
D gene: TRBD1
J gene: TRBJ2-5
CDR3 length: 13
clone size: NA

CDR3 protein: CASSRRGGSETQYF
CDR3 DNA: TGCGCCAGCAGCCGCAGGGGGGGATCGGAGACCCAGTACTTC
V gene: TRBV5-1
D gene: NA
J gene: TRBJ2-5
CDR3 length: 14
clone size: NA

CDR3 protein: CASSAGSQGEQFF
CDR3 DNA: TGCGCCAGCAGTGCGGGGTCCCAAGGAGAGCAGTTCTTC
V gene: TRBV10-1
D gene: NA
J gene: TRBJ2-1
CDR3 length: 13
clone size: NA

CDR3 protein: CASSYGTGVYGYTF
CDR3 DNA: TGTGCCAGCAGTTACGGGACAGGGGTCTATGGCTACACCTTC
V gene: TRBV6-5
D gene: TRBD1
J gene: TRBJ1-2
CDR3 length: 14
clone size: NA

CDR3 protein: CASSLSQVTALSPQHF
CDR3 DNA: TGTGCCAGCAGTTTATCTCAAGTGACAGCTCTTTCTCCCCAGCATTTT
V gene: TRBV28
D gene: NA
J gene: TRBJ1-5
CDR3 length: 16
clone size: NA

CDR3 protein: CASSQLGAGKNIQYF
CDR3 DNA: TGTGCCAGCAGTCAGCTCGGGGCAGGGAAAAACATTCAGTACTTC
V gene: TRBV27
D gene: NA
J gene: TRBJ2-4
CDR3 length: 15
clone size: NA

CDR3 protein: CASSTTTGRYGYTF
CDR3 DNA: TGTGCCAGCAGTACGACTACCGGGCGCTATGGCTACACCTTC
V gene: TRBV28
D gene: NA
J gene: TRBJ1-2
CDR3 length: 14
clone size: NA

CDR3 protein: CASSLAGQAAPYEQYF
CDR3 DNA: TGTGCCAGCAGCTTAGCGGGACAGGCAGCACCCTACGAGCAGTACTTC
V gene: TRBV7-8
D gene: TRBD1
J gene: TRBJ2-7
CDR3 length: 16
clone size: NA

CDR3 protein: CASSHRGRISNEKLFF
CDR3 DNA: TGTGCCAGCAGCCACAGGGGGCGAATCTCTAATGAAAAACTGTTTTTT
V gene: TRBV6-6
D gene: TRBD1
J gene: TRBJ1-4
CDR3 length: 16
clone size: NA

CDR3 protein: CASSSDWQTGELFF
CDR3 DNA: TGCGCCAGCAGTTCGGACTGGCAAACCGGGGAGCTGTTTTTT
V gene: TRBV5-1
D gene: NA
J gene: TRBJ2-2
CDR3 length: 14
clone size: NA

CDR3 protein: CASSADPNEKLFF
CDR3 DNA: TGTGCCAGCAGCGCAGACCCAAATGAAAAACTGTTTTTT
V gene: TRBV9
D gene: NA
J gene: TRBJ1-4
CDR3 length: 13
clone size: NA

CDR3 protein: CASSLWGPSGTEAFF
CDR3 DNA: TGCGCCAGCAGCTTGTGGGGACCCTCGGGTACTGAAGCTTTCTTT
V gene: TRBV5-1
D gene: NA
J gene: TRBJ1-1
CDR3 length: 15
clone size: NA

CDR3 protein: CASSLEGEGFYGYTF
CDR3 DNA: TGCGCCAGCAGCTTGGAAGGGGAGGGGTTTTATGGCTACACCTTC
V gene: TRBV5-1
D gene: NA
J gene: TRBJ1-2
CDR3 length: 15
clone size: NA

CDR3 protein: CASRYDRVSVNEQFF
CDR3 DNA: TGTGCCAGCAGATACGACAGGGTGTCTGTAAATGAGCAGTTCTTC
V gene: TRBV28
D gene: TRBD1
J gene: TRBJ2-1
CDR3 length: 15
clone size: NA

CDR3 protein: CASSFEGYQPQHF
CDR3 DNA: TGTGCCAGCAGCTTCGAGGGTTATCAGCCCCAGCATTTT
V gene: TRBV7-9
D gene: NA
J gene: TRBJ1-5
CDR3 length: 13
clone size: NA

CDR3 protein: CASSLLPVGLGHYNEQFF
CDR3 DNA: TGCGCCAGCAGCTTGCTTCCAGTAGGGTTGGGCCACTACAATGAGCAGTTCTTC
V gene: TRBV5-1
D gene: NA
J gene: TRBJ2-1
CDR3 length: 18
clone size: NA

CDR3 protein: CAWSGAGTSRYNEQFF
CDR3 DNA: TGTGCCTGGAGTGGGGCCGGGACTAGCAGATACAATGAGCAGTTCTTC
V gene: TRBV30
D gene: TRBD2
J gene: TRBJ2-1
CDR3 length: 16
clone size: NA

CDR3 protein: CASSHGTTDYEQYF
CDR3 DNA: TGTGCCAGCAGCCACGGGACTACTGACTACGAGCAGTACTTC
V gene: TRBV28
D gene: TRBD2
J gene: TRBJ2-7
CDR3 length: 14
clone size: once

CDR3 protein: CASSIAPGQGTGANVLTF
CDR3 DNA: TGTGCCAGTAGTATAGCCCCGGGACAGGGGACTGGGGCCAACGTCCTGACTTTC
V gene: TRBV19
D gene: TRBD1
J gene: TRBJ2-6
CDR3 length: 18
clone size: NA

CDR3 protein: CSVNRGTSGSDEQFF
CDR3 DNA: TGCAGCGTAAACAGAGGGACTAGCGGGAGCGATGAGCAGTTCTTC
V gene: TRBV29-1
D gene: TRBD2
J gene: TRBJ2-1
CDR3 length: 15
clone size: NA

CDR3 protein: CASSRRGVGTGNEKLFF
CDR3 DNA: TGTGCCAGCAGCCGACGGGGCGTGGGGACAGGGAATGAAAAACTGTTTTTT
V gene: TRBV7-9
D gene: TRBD1
J gene: TRBJ1-4
CDR3 length: 17
clone size: NA

CDR3 protein: CATSRGGGSYEQYF
CDR3 DNA: TGTGCCACCAGCAGAGGGGGCGGCTCCTACGAGCAGTACTTC
V gene: TRBV15
D gene: NA
J gene: TRBJ2-7
CDR3 length: 14
clone size: NA

CDR3 protein: CASSSTLRGHEQFF
CDR3 DNA: TGTGCCAGCAGTTCAACTCTTCGGGGCCATGAGCAGTTCTTC
V gene: TRBV28
D gene: NA
J gene: TRBJ2-1
CDR3 length: 14
clone size: NA

CDR3 protein: CASSRLAGNEQFF
CDR3 DNA: TGTGCCAGCAGCCGACTAGCGGGCAATGAGCAGTTCTTC
V gene: TRBV6-6
D gene: TRBD2
J gene: TRBJ2-1
CDR3 length: 13
clone size: NA

CDR3 protein: CASSYGARQETQYF
CDR3 DNA: TGCGCCAGCAGCTACGGTGCCCGCCAAGAGACCCAGTACTTC
V gene: TRBV5-1
D gene: NA
J gene: TRBJ2-5
CDR3 length: 14
clone size: NA

CDR3 protein: CASSLVGRGDNYGYTF
CDR3 DNA: TGTGCCAGCAGCTTAGTAGGTAGAGGTGACAACTATGGCTACACCTTC
V gene: TRBV11-2
D gene: NA
J gene: TRBJ1-2
CDR3 length: 16
clone size: NA

CDR3 protein: CASGAGENTGELFF
CDR3 DNA: TGCGCCAGCGGAGCGGGGGAAAACACCGGGGAGCTGTTTTTT
V gene: TRBV5-1
D gene: TRBD2
J gene: TRBJ2-2
CDR3 length: 14
clone size: NA

CDR3 protein: CASSQRDRVTEAFF
CDR3 DNA: TGTGCCAGCTCACAACGGGACAGGGTGACTGAAGCTTTCTTT
V gene: TRBV18
D gene: TRBD1
J gene: TRBJ1-1
CDR3 length: 14
clone size: NA

CDR3 protein: CASSLGRGLAGADTQYF
CDR3 DNA: TGCGCCAGCAGCTTGGGACGGGGACTAGCGGGAGCCGATACGCAGTATTTT
V gene: TRBV5-1
D gene: TRBD2
J gene: TRBJ2-3
CDR3 length: 17
clone size: once

CDR3 protein: CASSEWGGVQPQHF
CDR3 DNA: TGTGCCAGCAGTGAATGGGGGGGGGTACAGCCCCAGCATTTT
V gene: TRBV2
D gene: NA
J gene: TRBJ1-5
CDR3 length: 14
clone size: once

CDR3 protein: CASSREIYEQYF
CDR3 DNA: TGTGCCAGCAGCAGGGAAATTTACGAGCAGTACTTC
V gene: TRBV5-6
D gene: NA
J gene: TRBJ2-7
CDR3 length: 12
clone size: once

CDR3 protein: CASSEAGGFSTDTQYF
CDR3 DNA: TGTGCCAGCAGTGAAGCGGGCGGGTTTAGCACAGATACGCAGTATTTT
V gene: TRBV2
D gene: NA
J gene: TRBJ2-3
CDR3 length: 16
clone size: NA

CDR3 protein: CASSKEVDSPGGYTF
CDR3 DNA: TGTGCCAGCAGCAAAGAGGTTGATTCTCCGGGTGGCTACACCTTC
V gene: TRBV21-1
D gene: NA
J gene: TRBJ1-2
CDR3 length: 15
clone size: NA

CDR3 protein: CASRRTGGEDEQYF
CDR3 DNA: TGTGCCAGCAGGCGAACAGGGGGAGAGGACGAGCAGTACTTC
V gene: TRBV2
D gene: TRBD1
J gene: TRBJ2-7
CDR3 length: 14
clone size: NA

CDR3 protein: CASRGLAGVGDTQYF
CDR3 DNA: TGTGCCAGCAGAGGACTAGCGGGAGTGGGAGATACGCAGTATTTT
V gene: TRBV2
D gene: TRBD2
J gene: TRBJ2-3
CDR3 length: 15
clone size: NA

CDR3 protein: CAWSMGRGRNEKLFF
CDR3 DNA: TGTGCCTGGAGTATGGGCAGGGGGCGGAATGAAAAACTGTTTTTT
V gene: TRBV30
D gene: TRBD1
J gene: TRBJ1-4
CDR3 length: 15
clone size: NA

CDR3 protein: CATSRGGGEQYF
CDR3 DNA: TGTGCCACCAGCAGGGGGGGTGGAGAGCAGTACTTC
V gene: TRBV15
D gene: NA
J gene: TRBJ2-7
CDR3 length: 12
clone size: NA

CDR3 protein: CASRETGSRVDTQYF
CDR3 DNA: TGTGCCAGCAGGGAGACAGGGTCGAGGGTAGATACGCAGTATTTT
V gene: TRBV2
D gene: TRBD1
J gene: TRBJ2-3
CDR3 length: 15
clone size: NA

CDR3 protein: CASSALAGGLLYNEQFF
CDR3 DNA: TGTGCCAGTAGTGCACTAGCGGGAGGCCTATTATACAATGAGCAGTTCTTC
V gene: TRBV19
D gene: TRBD2
J gene: TRBJ2-1
CDR3 length: 17
clone size: NA

CDR3 protein: CASTRGGFSGNTIYF
CDR3 DNA: TGTGCCAGCACCCGGGGGGGTTTCTCTGGAAACACCATATATTTT
V gene: TRBV28
D gene: NA
J gene: TRBJ1-3
CDR3 length: 15
clone size: NA

CDR3 protein: CASSLFRKGGVEAFF
CDR3 DNA: TGTGCCAGCAGCTTATTTAGGAAGGGAGGCGTAGAAGCTTTCTTT
V gene: TRBV11-1
D gene: NA
J gene: TRBJ1-1
CDR3 length: 15
clone size: NA

CDR3 protein: CASSLVQGSYEQYF
CDR3 DNA: TGTGCCAGCAGCTTAGTACAGGGATCCTACGAGCAGTACTTC
V gene: TRBV7-2
D gene: NA
J gene: TRBJ2-7
CDR3 length: 14
clone size: few

CDR3 protein: CASSLESAGTNEKLFF
CDR3 DNA: TGTGCCAGCAGCTTAGAATCGGCAGGGACTAATGAAAAACTGTTTTTT
V gene: TRBV7-9
D gene: NA
J gene: TRBJ1-4
CDR3 length: 16
clone size: NA

CDR3 protein: CASTRSGAVNTEAFF
CDR3 DNA: TGTGCCAGTACCCGCTCTGGGGCCGTGAACACTGAAGCTTTCTTT
V gene: TRBV19
D gene: NA
J gene: TRBJ1-1
CDR3 length: 15
clone size: NA

CDR3 protein: CASSLIGGDYGYTF
CDR3 DNA: TGCGCCAGCAGCTTGATTGGAGGGGACTATGGCTACACCTTC
V gene: TRBV5-1
D gene: NA
J gene: TRBJ1-2
CDR3 length: 14
clone size: NA

CDR3 protein: CASSLVGERWGGQETQYF
CDR3 DNA: TGCGCCAGCAGCTTGGTGGGAGAGCGCTGGGGGGGCCAAGAGACCCAGTACTTC
V gene: TRBV5-1
D gene: TRBD2
J gene: TRBJ2-5
CDR3 length: 18
clone size: NA

CDR3 protein: CASADWRGGEKLFF
CDR3 DNA: TGTGCCAGTGCAGATTGGAGGGGCGGCGAAAAACTGTTTTTT
V gene: TRBV19
D gene: NA
J gene: TRBJ1-4
CDR3 length: 14
clone size: few

CDR3 protein: CASSDIGKTNEKLFF
CDR3 DNA: TGTGCCAGCAGTGATATAGGGAAGACTAATGAAAAACTGTTTTTT
V gene: TRBV25-1
D gene: NA
J gene: TRBJ1-4
CDR3 length: 15
clone size: NA